This T cell receptor (beta chain) derives from a study of lymphopenia after photon versus proton radiotherapy. Overall study findings and caveats: Under photons, naive T cells and diversity fell while effector/memory populations rose.

Of note for this clone: Its antigen is unidentified.

The table came from immunoSEQ multiplex PCR; TCRdb's copy has only in-frame clones and leaves some out. Seen here are 53,000 or so clones, about 83% observed once, and the top ten hold 29%. This CDR3 comprises 16 residues. CDR1 is ENHRY and CDR2 is SYGVKD in the germline V gene. V gave up 2 bases and J gave up 7 bases, with 18 bases separating them. Sequenced here: peripheral blood, sampled from a patient treated with photon-based radiotherapy. This sequence originates from a man aged 45-60 years with gastric cancer. The V call is TRBV10-3, the J call TRBJ2-1, with D perhaps given as TRBD1 or TRBD2 (6 bases each). The CDR3 loop is CAISERGGSGGNEQFF. The CDR3 nucleotides are TGTGCCATCAGTGAGAGAGGGGGGAGTGGAGGGAATGAGCAGTTCTTC.